This entry describes one T cell receptor (beta chain). Its specificity is not known. The data originate from a study of beta chain features in type 1 diabetes. At the level of the study: Patients were similar to healthy donors in age and gender (as well as in cell yields). Whole-study results and caveats: VDJ junctions in type 1 diabetes patients carried more deletions and fewer insertions. TCRB CDR3s from Type 1 diabetes patients were moderately but significantly shorter in all four CD4+ subsets.

Sequencing targeted expressed TCRB transcripts, as all isolated RNA had been reverse transcribed. TCRdb keeps only in-frame clones here, not all; method: immunoSEQ multiplex PCR. The sample carries some 25,000 clones, roughly three quarters recorded once. Trimming took 1 base from V and 8 from J, leaving 4 bases between them. The CDR3 consists of 11 residues. Per germline, CDR1 SGHVS and CDR2 FNYEAQ. A heparinised blood draw that averaged about 116 mL was obtained once from each donor. The chain is built from TRBV7-6 and TRBJ2-3; D gene unclear. The TCR comes from a woman aged 40 to 50 in good health. Sequenced: Tregs from blood. The CDR3 is CASSLGLTQYF. CDR3 bases: TGTGCCAGCAGCTTAGGGCTTACGCAGTATTTT. Full variable domain (outside the CDR3, taken from reference TRBV7-6 and TRBJ2-3): GAGVSQSPRYKVTKRGQDVALRCDPISGHVSLYWYRQALGQGPEFLTYFNYEAQQDKSGLPNDRFSAERPEGSISTLTIQRTEQRDSAMYRCASSLGLTQYFGPGTRLTVL.